This TCR beta chain was identified in a study of CD8+CD57+ T cells in acquired aplastic anemia. The J segment lost 8 bases and the V segment lost 8 bases, leaving 6 bases of the junction unmatched. This CDR3 is 13 amino acids long. CDR1 and CDR2 from the germline V gene are KGHDR and SFDVKD. Profiles of TCR beta VDJ and CDR3 were generated from a genomic DNA template. A single record per CDR3 protein comes from TCRdb applying MiXCR to the reads. Among 400,000 to 450,000 distinct CDR3 sequences listed, 65% to 80% were seen once. The chain links TRBV24-1 to TRBJ1-4, with 8 bases identical to TRBD1. The source is a human donor in good health, serving as a control. Sequenced: sorted CD4+, CD8+, or CD8+CD57+ T cells (not recorded which) from PBMCs. The CDR3 region is CATNGTGGEKLFF. The CDR3 nucleotides are TGTGCCACCAACGGGACAGGAGGCGAAAAACTGTTTTTT.